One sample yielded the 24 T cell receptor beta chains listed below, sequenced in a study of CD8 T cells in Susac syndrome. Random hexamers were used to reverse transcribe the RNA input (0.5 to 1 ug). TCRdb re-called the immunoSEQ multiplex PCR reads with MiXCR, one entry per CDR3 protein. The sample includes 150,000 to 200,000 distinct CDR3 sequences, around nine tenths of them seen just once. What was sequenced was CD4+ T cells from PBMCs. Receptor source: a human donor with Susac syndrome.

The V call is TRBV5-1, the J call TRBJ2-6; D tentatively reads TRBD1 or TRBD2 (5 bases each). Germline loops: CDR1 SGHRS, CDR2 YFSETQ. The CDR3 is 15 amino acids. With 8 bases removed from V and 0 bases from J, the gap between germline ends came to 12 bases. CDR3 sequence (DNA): TGCGCCAGTATCTCGGGGACCTCTGGGGCCAACGTCCTGACTTTC. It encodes CASISGTSGANVLTF.

CDR3 bases: TGTGCCAGCAGTTCCCCTAATGAGCAGTTCTTC. Protein sequence: CASSSPNEQFF. The chain has TRBV28 and TRBJ2-1; unclear D gene. Germline-derived CDR1 and CDR2 are MDHEN and SYDVKM. V lost 4 bases, J lost 7 bases, and 5 bases lay in between. The CDR3 has 11 amino acids.

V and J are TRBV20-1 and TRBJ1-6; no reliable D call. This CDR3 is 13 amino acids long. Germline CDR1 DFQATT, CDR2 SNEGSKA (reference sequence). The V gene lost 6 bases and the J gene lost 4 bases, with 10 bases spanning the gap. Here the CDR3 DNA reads TGCAGTGCATCGGTAACATATAATTCACCCCTCCACTTT. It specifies CSASVTYNSPLHF.

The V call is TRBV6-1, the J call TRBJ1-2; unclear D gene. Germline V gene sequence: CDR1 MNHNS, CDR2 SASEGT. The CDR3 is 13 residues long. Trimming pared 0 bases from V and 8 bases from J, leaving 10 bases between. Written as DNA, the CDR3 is TGTGCCAGCAGTGAAGCTGCCTTCCGAGGCTACACCTTC. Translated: CASSEAAFRGYTF.

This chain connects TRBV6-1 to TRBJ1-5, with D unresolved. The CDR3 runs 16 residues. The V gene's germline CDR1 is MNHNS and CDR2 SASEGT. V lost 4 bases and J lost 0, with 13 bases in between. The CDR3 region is CASSVSGQYSNQPQHF. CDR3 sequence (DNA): TGTGCCAGCAGTGTATCGGGCCAGTATAGCAATCAGCCCCAGCATTTT.

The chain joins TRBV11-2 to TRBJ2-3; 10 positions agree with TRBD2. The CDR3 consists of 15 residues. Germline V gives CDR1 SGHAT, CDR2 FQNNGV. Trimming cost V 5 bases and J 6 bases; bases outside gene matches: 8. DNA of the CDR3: TGTGCCAGCAGCCTAAGCGGGGGGGCCGGGGATACGCAGTATTTT. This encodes CASSLSGGAGDTQYF.

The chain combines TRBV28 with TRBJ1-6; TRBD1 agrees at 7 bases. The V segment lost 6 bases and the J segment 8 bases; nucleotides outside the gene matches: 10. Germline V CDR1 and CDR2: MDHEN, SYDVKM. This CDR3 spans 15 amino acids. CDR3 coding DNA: TGTGCCAGCAGCTTACCGGGACAGATAGATTCACCCCTCCACTTT. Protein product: CASSLPGQIDSPLHF. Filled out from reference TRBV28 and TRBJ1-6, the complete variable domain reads DVKVTQSSRYLVKRTGEKVFLECVQDMDHENMFWYRQDPGLGLRLIYFSYDVKMKEKGDIPEGYSVSREKKERFSLILESASTNQTSMYLCASSLPGQIDSPLHFGNGTRLTVT.

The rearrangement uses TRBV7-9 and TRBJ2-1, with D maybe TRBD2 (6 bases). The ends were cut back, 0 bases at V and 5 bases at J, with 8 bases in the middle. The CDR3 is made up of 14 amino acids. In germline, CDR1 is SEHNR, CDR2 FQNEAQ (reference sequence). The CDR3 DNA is TGTGCCAGCAGCTTAGCGACTAGACACAATGAGCAGTTCTTC. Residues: CASSLATRHNEQFF.

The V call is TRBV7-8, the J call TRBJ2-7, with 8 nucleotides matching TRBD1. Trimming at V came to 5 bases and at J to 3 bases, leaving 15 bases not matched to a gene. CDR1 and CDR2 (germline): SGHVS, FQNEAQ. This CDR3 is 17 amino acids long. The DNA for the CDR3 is TGTGCCAGCAGCGTCGGACAGGGAAGGTTCGTGGACTACGAGCAGTACTTC. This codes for CASSVGQGRFVDYEQYF.

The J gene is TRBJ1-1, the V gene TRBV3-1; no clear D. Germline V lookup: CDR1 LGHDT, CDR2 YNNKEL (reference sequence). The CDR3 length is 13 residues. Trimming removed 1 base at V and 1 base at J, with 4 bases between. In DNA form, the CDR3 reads TGTGCCAGCAGCCAAGGACAGAACACTGAAGCTTTCTTT. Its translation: CASSQGQNTEAFF.

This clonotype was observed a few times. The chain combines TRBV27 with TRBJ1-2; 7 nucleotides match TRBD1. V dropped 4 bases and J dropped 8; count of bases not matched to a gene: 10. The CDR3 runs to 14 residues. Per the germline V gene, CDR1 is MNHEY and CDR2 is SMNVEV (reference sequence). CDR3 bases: TGTGCCAGCAGTTCCCGGGACAGCCTTGGGGGCTACACCTTC. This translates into CASSSRDSLGGYTF.

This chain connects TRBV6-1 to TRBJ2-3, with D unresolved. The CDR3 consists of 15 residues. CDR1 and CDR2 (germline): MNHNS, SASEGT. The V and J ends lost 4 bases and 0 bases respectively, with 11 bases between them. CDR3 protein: CASSGGPGSTDTQYF. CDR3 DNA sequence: TGTGCCAGCAGTGGGGGTCCGGGTAGCACAGATACGCAGTATTTT.

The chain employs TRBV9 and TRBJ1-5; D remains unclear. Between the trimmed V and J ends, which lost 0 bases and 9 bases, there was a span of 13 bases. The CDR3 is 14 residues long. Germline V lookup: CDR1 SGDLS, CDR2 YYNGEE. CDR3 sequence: CASSVAPYGSPQHF. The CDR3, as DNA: TGTGCCAGCAGCGTAGCCCCGTATGGGTCGCCCCAGCATTTT. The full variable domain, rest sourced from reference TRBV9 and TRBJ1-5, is DSGVTQTPKHLITATGQRVTLRCSPRSGDLSVYWYQQSLDQGLQFLIQYYNGEERAKGNILERFSAQQFPDLHSELNLSSLELGDSALYFCASSVAPYGSPQHFGDGTRLSIL.

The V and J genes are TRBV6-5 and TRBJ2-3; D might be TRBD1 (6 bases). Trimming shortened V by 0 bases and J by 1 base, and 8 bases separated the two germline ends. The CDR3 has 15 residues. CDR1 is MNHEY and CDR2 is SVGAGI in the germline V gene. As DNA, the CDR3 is TGTGCCAGCAGTTACTCTGGGGGCCGCACAGATACGCAGTATTTT. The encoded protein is CASSYSGGRTDTQYF.

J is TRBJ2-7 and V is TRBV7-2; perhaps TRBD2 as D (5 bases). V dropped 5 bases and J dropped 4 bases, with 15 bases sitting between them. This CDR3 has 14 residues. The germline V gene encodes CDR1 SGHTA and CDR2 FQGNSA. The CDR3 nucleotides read TGTGCCAGCAGCAACCGGGTTTCGGGATACGAGCAGTACTTC. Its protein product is CASSNRVSGYEQYF. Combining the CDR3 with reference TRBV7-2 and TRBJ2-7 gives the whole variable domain GAGVSQSPSNKVTEKGKDVELRCDPISGHTALYWYRQSLGQGLEFLIYFQGNSAPDKSGLPSDRFSAERTGGSVSTLTIQRTQQEDSAVYLCASSNRVSGYEQYFGPGTRLTVT.

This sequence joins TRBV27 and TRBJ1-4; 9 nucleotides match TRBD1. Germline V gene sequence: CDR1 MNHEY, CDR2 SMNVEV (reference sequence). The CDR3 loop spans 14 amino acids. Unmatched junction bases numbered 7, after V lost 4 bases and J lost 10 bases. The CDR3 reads CASSSRQGEGKLFF. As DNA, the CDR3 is TGTGCCAGCAGTTCCCGACAGGGGGAAGGAAAACTGTTTTTT.

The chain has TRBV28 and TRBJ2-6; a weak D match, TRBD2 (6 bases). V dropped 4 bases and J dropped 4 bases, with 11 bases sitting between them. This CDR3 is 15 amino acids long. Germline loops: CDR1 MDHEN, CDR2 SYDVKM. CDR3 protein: CASSSHRGGANVLTF. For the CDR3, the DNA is TGTGCCAGCAGTTCCCACCGGGGGGGGGCCAACGTCCTGACTTTC.

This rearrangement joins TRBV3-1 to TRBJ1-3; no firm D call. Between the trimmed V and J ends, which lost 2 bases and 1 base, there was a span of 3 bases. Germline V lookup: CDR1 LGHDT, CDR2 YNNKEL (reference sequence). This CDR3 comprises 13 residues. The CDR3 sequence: CASSQRSGNTIYF. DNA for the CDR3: TGTGCCAGCAGCCAACGGTCTGGAAACACCATATATTTT.

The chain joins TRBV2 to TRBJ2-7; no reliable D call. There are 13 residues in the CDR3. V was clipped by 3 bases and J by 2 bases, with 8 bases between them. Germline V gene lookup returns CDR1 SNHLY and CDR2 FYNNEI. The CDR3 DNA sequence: TGTGCCAGCAGTGATTCAGAACCCTACGAGCAGTACTTC. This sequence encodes CASSDSEPYEQYF.

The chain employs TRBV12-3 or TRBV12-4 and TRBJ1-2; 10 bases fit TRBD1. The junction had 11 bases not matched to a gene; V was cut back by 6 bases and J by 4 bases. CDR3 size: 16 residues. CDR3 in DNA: TGTGCCAGCAGAACCGGGACAGGGGCGGTGAGCTATGGCTACACCTTC. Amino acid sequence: CASRTGTGAVSYGYTF.

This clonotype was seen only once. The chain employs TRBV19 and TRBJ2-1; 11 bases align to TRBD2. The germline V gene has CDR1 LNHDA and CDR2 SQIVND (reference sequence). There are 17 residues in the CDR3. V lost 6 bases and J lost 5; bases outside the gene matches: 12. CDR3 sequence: CASSHEASGGRHNEQFF. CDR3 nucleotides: TGTGCCAGTAGCCACGAGGCTAGCGGGGGGCGGCACAATGAGCAGTTCTTC.

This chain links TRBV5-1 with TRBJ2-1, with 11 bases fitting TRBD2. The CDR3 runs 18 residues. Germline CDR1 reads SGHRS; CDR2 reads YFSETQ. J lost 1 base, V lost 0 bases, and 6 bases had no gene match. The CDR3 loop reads CASSLDPSGRLSYNEQFF. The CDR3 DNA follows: TGCGCCAGCAGCTTGGACCCTAGCGGGAGGTTATCCTACAATGAGCAGTTCTTC.

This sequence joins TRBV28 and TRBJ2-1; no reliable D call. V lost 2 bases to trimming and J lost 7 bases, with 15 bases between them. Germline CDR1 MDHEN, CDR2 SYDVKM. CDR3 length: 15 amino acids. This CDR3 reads CASSLKGRAGNEQFF. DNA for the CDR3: TGTGCCAGCAGTTTAAAGGGCCGGGCCGGAAATGAGCAGTTCTTC.

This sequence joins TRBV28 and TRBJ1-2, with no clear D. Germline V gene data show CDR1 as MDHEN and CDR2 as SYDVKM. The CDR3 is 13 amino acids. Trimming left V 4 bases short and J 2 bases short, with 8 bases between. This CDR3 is CASSSSPNYGYTF. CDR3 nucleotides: TGTGCCAGCAGTTCCTCCCCCAACTATGGCTACACCTTC.